These T cell receptor beta chains were read from a single sample in a study of long-term antiretroviral therapy in people with HIV. TCRdb's table, derived via immunoSEQ multiplex PCR, lists solely in-frame clones and lacks some. Of nearly 25,000 clones listed, roughly 78% are singletons. The specimen was unsorted PBMCs, collected 1.2 years after starting antiretroviral therapy. The receptors originated from a woman in her thirties or forties with HIV. CDR3s include the opening cysteine and the closing phenylalanine or tryptophan.

j_call v_call cdr3_aa
TRBJ1-2 TRBV4-1 CASSQLGYGYTF
TRBJ2-6 TRBV10-3 CATSGQGWVGGANVLTF
TRBJ2-5 TRBV7-9 CASSLGQTGQETQYF
TRBJ2-1 TRBV7-2 CASSLNAYNEQFF
TRBJ1-6 TRBV7-2 CASSLTYKGGGSPLHF
TRBJ1-1 TRBV6-5 CASGRQGGRTEAFF
TRBJ2-7 TRBV7-6 CASSLEGGTLAYEQYF
TRBJ1-1 TRBV11-2 CASSSPGQGNTEAFF
TRBJ1-5 TRBV7-8 CASSFGGNQPQHF
TRBJ1-1 TRBV30 CAWSRQGGTEAFF
TRBJ1-1 TRBV5-5 CASSLVYGAAGDTEAFF
TRBJ1-1 TRBV18 CASSPYRVSADTEAFF
TRBJ2-2 TRBV7-7 CASSLNGDGELFF
TRBJ1-2 TRBV13 CASSLDRESGYGYTF
TRBJ1-1 TRBV6-1 CASSEWVARAFF
TRBJ2-1 TRBV5-4 CASSLVSSGGPIEQFF
TRBJ2-3 TRBV5-8 CASSLQQETDTQYF